What follows describes a single TCR beta chain. What it binds is not known. The sample belongs to a study of siplizumab effects on memory and regulatory T cells. Points from the study as a whole: A mean of around 65% of mappable alloreactive CD4+ clones were Treg-derived with siplizumab, compared with about 30% in controls. There appeared to be greater diversity in naive T cells than in memory cells, and naive T cells seemed major contributors to the alloresponse. There were only a minor fraction of alloreactive clones that mapped to unstimulated subsets.

CDR1 and CDR2 from the germline V gene are SGHRS and YFSETQ. Germline trimming cut 2 bases from V and 5 bases from J; bases unmatched to any gene: 5. This CDR3 contains 14 residues. Clones were read by immunoSEQ multiplex PCR, and TCRdb kept only the in-frame ones, dropping some. The table lists 92,000 or so clones, 75% to 90% of them singletons, with about 15% in the top ten. This clonotype originated in a human donor in good health. V and J are TRBV5-1 and TRBJ1-2; 8 positions match TRBD1. Sequencing was performed on CD4+ T cells sorted from blood. The CDR3 DNA is TGCGCCAGCAGCTTCGGACAGGGTGGATATGGCTACACCTTC. Translating gives CASSFGQGGYGYTF.